The 23 T cell receptor beta chains given below trace back to one sample, sequenced in a study of T cells in localized non-small cell lung cancer. Profiling relied on immunoSEQ multiplex PCR, and the TCRdb table lists in-frame clones only, not all of them. The repertoire holds a few thousand clones, roughly 25% seen once, with more than 7% in the top ten. The sample here was lung tumor tissue, taken before any cancer treatment. Every receptor here comes from a man aged 40 to 70 with stage III lung adenocarcinoma.

This clone turned up a few times. J is TRBJ2-4 and V is TRBV6-8; weak D call: TRBD2 (6 bases). The CDR3 totals 13 residues. The ends were cut back, 6 bases at V and 12 bases at J, with 18 bases in the middle. CDR1 MNHGY and CDR2 SAAAGT come from the germline V gene. The CDR3 region is CASRRDWTGTQYF. Written as DNA, the CDR3 is TGTGCCAGCAGGAGGGACTGGACGGGAACTCAGTACTTC.

This clone was counted a few times. This chain connects TRBV9 to TRBJ2-7; 12 nucleotides align to TRBD1. This CDR3 region has 16 residues. CDR1 is SGDLS, CDR2 YYNGEE, per germline. With 5 bases clipped from V and 4 bases from J, the junction kept 10 bases outside the gene matches. The CDR3 DNA is TGTGCCAGCAGGGATATGCCGGGACAGGGGGCGTACGAGCAGTACTTC. This translates into CASRDMPGQGAYEQYF.

This clone was detected a few times. The rearrangement uses TRBV6-8 and TRBJ1-2; weak D call: TRBD1 (5 bases). CDR3 length equals 15 residues. CDR1 is MNHGY and CDR2 is SAAAGT in the germline V gene. The V end was cut by 5 bases, the J end by 4 bases, with 17 bases between. The CDR3 loop reads CASSGWDFYSYGYTF. The CDR3 region has the DNA TGTGCCAGCAGTGGCTGGGACTTCTACTCCTATGGCTACACCTTC.

By proportion, this clone is medium-sized. The chain carries TRBV19 and TRBJ2-7; TRBD1 aligns across 10 bases. From germline, CDR1 is LNHDA and CDR2 SQIVND (reference sequence). The CDR3 length is 13 residues. Trimming at V came to 8 bases and at J to 6 bases, leaving 7 bases not matched to a gene. The CDR3 here is CASRRDRGSEQYF. CDR3 DNA sequence: TGTGCCAGTCGCCGGGACAGGGGATCCGAGCAGTACTTC.

This clone was detected only a few times. The chain is built from TRBV11-3 and TRBJ2-1; 7 bases agree with TRBD2. V gave up 8 bases and J gave up 2 bases; unmatched junction bases: 6. CDR3 length: 14 amino acids. From germline, CDR1 is SGHNT and CDR2 YENEEA. The CDR3 DNA follows: TGTGCCAGCGCCCGGGAGGCGACCTACAATGAGCAGTTCTTC. Its protein product is CASAREATYNEQFF.

This clone occurred a few times. The CDR3 loop reads CASSRKAGDYGYTF. The DNA of the CDR3 is TGCGCCAGCAGCCGAAAAGCGGGTGACTATGGCTACACCTTC. The chain links TRBV4-1 to TRBJ1-2, with D hard to call. V was trimmed by 4 bases and J by 3 bases, leaving 12 bases between them. From germline, CDR1 is MGHRA and CDR2 YSYEKL. The CDR3 loop spans 14 amino acids.

This clone was picked up a small number of times. The V call is TRBV15, the J call TRBJ1-4; D is ambiguous. The CDR3 contains 15 residues. Germline CDR1 reads LNHNV; CDR2 reads YYDKDF (reference sequence). V gave up 1 base and J gave up 5 bases, with 11 bases separating them. DNA for the CDR3: TGTGCCACCAGCAGAGTTCGGACTTCCAATGAAAAACTGTTTTTT. Translating it yields CATSRVRTSNEKLFF.

This clone is deemed medium-sized (0.01 to 0.1%). The chain has TRBV11-3 and TRBJ2-7, with 9 bases matching TRBD1. The trim removed 3 bases at V and 3 bases at J, leaving 21 bases unmatched. The germline CDR1 and CDR2 sequences are SGHNT and YENEEA. The CDR3 sequence is 20 residues long. CDR3 sequence reads: CASSLALVGTGKSGVYEQYF. The CDR3 bases are TGTGCCAGCAGCTTGGCGTTAGTGGGGACAGGGAAATCGGGCGTCTACGAGCAGTACTTC.

This clone is medium-sized (0.01 to 0.1%). The V call is TRBV6-8, the J call TRBJ2-7, with D tentatively TRBD1 (6 bases). There are 12 residues in the CDR3. Germline V gene data show CDR1 as MNHGY and CDR2 as SAAAGT. The germline V and J ends were trimmed by 8 bases and 7 bases, with 15 bases remaining between them. CDR3 loop: CASGRDTPEQYF. In DNA, the CDR3 is TGTGCCAGCGGTAGGGACACCCCGGAGCAGTACTTC.

The V gene is TRBV10-1, the J gene TRBJ2-1, with a possible D match to TRBD2 (6 bases). The V and J ends lost 7 bases and 13 bases respectively, with 14 bases between them. CDR1 and CDR2 from the germline V gene are WNHNN and SYGVQD (reference sequence). The CDR3 has 11 residues. The CDR3 nucleotides read TGCGCCAGCACGTCGGACTACCACCAGTTCTTC. This translates into CASTSDYHQFF.

This sequence joins TRBV1 and TRBJ2-3. TRBV1 corresponds to a pseudogene. The CDR3 consists of 17 residues. CDR3 DNA sequence: TGCGCCAGCAGCCAAGAGATCATTCATAGGGGAGTAGATACGCAGTATTTT. Its protein product is CASSQEIIHRGVDTQYF.

The genes are TRBV6-8 and TRBJ2-7, with D possibly matching TRBD1 (5 bases). Germline V gene sequence: CDR1 MNHGY, CDR2 SAAAGT. Between the trimmed V and J ends, which lost 2 bases and 3 bases, there was a span of 14 bases. The CDR3 covers 15 residues. The CDR3 sequence is CASSYTKTANYEQYF. The CDR3 DNA follows: TGTGCCAGCAGTTACACTAAGACAGCGAACTACGAGCAGTACTTC.

This clone turned up a few times. The chain has TRBV4-1 and TRBJ2-7, with D perhaps TRBD2 (6 bases). The germline CDR1 and CDR2 sequences are MGHRA and YSYEKL. The ends were cut back, 0 bases at V and 6 bases at J, with 15 bases in the middle. CDR3 size: 15 residues. The CDR3 spells CASSQDRRGAGEQYF. The CDR3 DNA sequence: TGCGCCAGCAGCCAAGATAGGCGGGGAGCGGGCGAGCAGTACTTC.

This chain uses TRBV29-1 with TRBJ1-1, with D tentatively TRBD1 (6 bases). Germline values: CDR1 SQVTM, CDR2 ANQGSEA. There are 14 residues in the CDR3. The V gene lost 1 base and the J gene lost 7 bases, with 16 bases spanning the gap. Here the CDR3 DNA reads TGCAGCGTTGAAGCCCAGGCAGGGGATTATGAAGCTTTCTTT. Its protein product is CSVEAQAGDYEAFF.

There are a few counts of this clone. The V call is TRBV5-1, the J call TRBJ2-1; TRBD1 agrees at 7 bases. V lost 2 bases, J lost 4 bases, and 6 bases stayed unmatched. Germline CDR1 and CDR2: SGHRS and YFSETQ. The CDR3 sequence is 15 residues long. The CDR3 nucleotides read TGCGCCAGCAGCTTAGCGACAGGGCAATACAATGAGCAGTTCTTC. It translates to CASSLATGQYNEQFF.

The chain carries TRBV29-1 and TRBJ2-2, with TRBD1 matching 10 bases. CDR1 is SQVTM, CDR2 ANQGSEA, per germline. The CDR3 is 17 residues long. Trimming removed 4 bases from V and 0 bases from J; junction bases left unmatched: 8. Here the CDR3 reads CSVASTGGRTNTGELFF. The CDR3 DNA follows: TGCAGCGTTGCGTCGACAGGGGGCAGGACGAACACCGGGGAGCTGTTTTTT.

By share of the sample, this clone is medium-sized. The CDR3 nucleotides are TGTGCCAGCAGCTGGCCGGGACAGGGGCCACCAACTAATGAAAAACTGTTTTTT. This sequence encodes CASSWPGQGPPTNEKLFF. The chain uses TRBV11-3 and TRBJ1-4; 10 bases are shared with TRBD1. The V segment lost 4 bases and the J segment 0 bases; nucleotides outside the gene matches: 8. CDR1 SGHNT and CDR2 YENEEA come from the germline V gene. The CDR3 loop spans 18 amino acids.

The J gene is TRBJ2-6, the V gene TRBV5-1, with D unresolved. V was pared by 2 bases and J by 0 bases, with 6 bases between. The CDR3 is made up of 15 amino acids. Germline lookup yields CDR1 SGHRS and CDR2 YFSETQ. CDR3 coding DNA: TGCGCCAGCAGCTTAAGTCTCTCTGGGGCCAACGTCCTGACTTTC. Its translation: CASSLSLSGANVLTF.

The rearrangement uses TRBV29-1 and TRBJ2-1; a possible D gene is TRBD1 (8 bases). CDR1 is SQVTM, CDR2 ANQGSEA, per germline. V lost 3 bases, J lost 0 bases, and 24 bases lay in between. The CDR3 is made up of 19 amino acids. In nucleotides, the CDR3 is TGCAGCGTTGAGGGGGGGACAGGATGGATTATGAGCTCCTACAATGAGCAGTTCTTC. Its translation: CSVEGGTGWIMSSYNEQFF.

Judged by abundance, this clone is medium-sized. V gene TRBV10-3 combines with J gene TRBJ1-1, with TRBD1 matching over 8 bases. With V trimmed by 2 bases and J by 6 bases, 2 bases remained unmatched. The CDR3 covers 13 residues. Germline CDR1 and CDR2: ENHRY and SYGVKD. CDR3 nucleotide sequence: TGTGCCATCAGTGAGGCAGGGGGCTCTGAAGCTTTCTTT. Translated, it gives CAISEAGGSEAFF.

This clone ranks as medium-sized (0.01 to 0.1%). V and J are TRBV7-5 and TRBJ2-3; no check of the table's D call, TRBD1, against the DNA was made. TRBV7-5 is a documented pseudogene. CDR3 length: 14 residues. The CDR3 bases are TGTGCCAGCAGCTTAACGAAAGGGGGTGGTACGCAGTATTTT. Its protein product is CASSLTKGGGTQYF.

The rearrangement joins TRBV9 to TRBJ2-1; weak D call: TRBD1 (7 bases). From germline, CDR1 is SGDLS and CDR2 YYNGEE. With 2 bases removed from V and 2 bases from J, the gap between germline ends came to 11 bases. The CDR3 covers 15 residues. The CDR3: CASSVTGRPYNEQFF. The DNA of the CDR3 is TGTGCCAGCAGCGTGACAGGGAGGCCCTACAATGAGCAGTTCTTC. Based on the CDR3 plus reference TRBV9 and TRBJ2-1, the full variable domain is DSGVTQTPKHLITATGQRVTLRCSPRSGDLSVYWYQQSLDQGLQFLIQYYNGEERAKGNILERFSAQQFPDLHSELNLSSLELGDSALYFCASSVTGRPYNEQFFGPGTRLTVL.

This chain joins TRBV9 and TRBJ2-6; D possibly uses TRBD1 or TRBD2 (6 bases each). CDR1 is SGDLS, CDR2 YYNGEE, per germline. CDR3 size: 20 residues. Trimming removed 6 bases at V and 0 bases at J, with 25 bases between. The CDR3, as DNA: TGTGCCAGCAATCTTCTTTCGGCGGGGACACGCCACTCTGGGGCCAACGTCCTGACTTTC. Translating gives CASNLLSAGTRHSGANVLTF. Full variable domain (outside the CDR3, taken from reference TRBV9 and TRBJ2-6): DSGVTQTPKHLITATGQRVTLRCSPRSGDLSVYWYQQSLDQGLQFLIQYYNGEERAKGNILERFSAQQFPDLHSELNLSSLELGDSALYFCASNLLSAGTRHSGANVLTFGAGSRLTVL.